This T cell receptor beta chain was retrieved from a study of blood T cells in healthy people across ages. Study results and caveats: Unsorted PBMCs prevented conclusive naive versus antigen-experienced comparison.

A second PCR of roughly 7 to 11 cycles used a sample-barcoded 5' primer and a J-beta primer mix. TCRdb reprocessed the 5' RACE reads with MiXCR, giving one entry per CDR3 protein. This sample has 890,000 or so distinct CDR3 sequences; around 62% occur once, and the top ten carry roughly 25%. A remark on this clonotype: Its matching antigen is unknown.

The specimen sequenced was blood. The clonotype originates from a man aged 30 to 39 in good health.

The CDR3 here is CASRKGGVDTQYF. The CDR3 nucleotides read TGTGCCTCCCGGAAAGGAGGAGTAGATACGCAGTATTTT. This chain connects TRBV7-2 to TRBJ2-3; D possibly corresponds to TRBD2 (5 bases). The V and J ends lost 11 bases and 5 bases respectively, with 17 bases between them. The CDR3 runs 13 residues. Germline V gene lookup returns CDR1 SGHTA and CDR2 FQGNSA.